The T cell receptor beta chain under discussion was sequenced for a study of cytomegalovirus exposure and HLA in healthy donors. The germline gives CDR1 SEHNR, CDR2 FQNEAQ (reference sequence). With V trimmed by 4 bases and J by 3 bases, 1 base remained unmatched. CDR3 length: 13 residues. Only in-frame clones appear in the TCRdb table, and some are missing; sequencing was by immunoSEQ multiplex PCR. The sample lists 130,000 to 150,000 clones, more than 85% occurring once. This TCR was sampled from a man between 18 and 35 years old in good health and CMV-seronegative. Material: PBMCs. V usage is TRBV7-9 and J usage is TRBJ1-2; 8 nucleotides agree with TRBD1. CDR3 DNA sequence: TGTGCCAGCAGCTCGACAGGGGACTATGGCTACACCTTC. Protein sequence: CASSSTGDYGYTF.